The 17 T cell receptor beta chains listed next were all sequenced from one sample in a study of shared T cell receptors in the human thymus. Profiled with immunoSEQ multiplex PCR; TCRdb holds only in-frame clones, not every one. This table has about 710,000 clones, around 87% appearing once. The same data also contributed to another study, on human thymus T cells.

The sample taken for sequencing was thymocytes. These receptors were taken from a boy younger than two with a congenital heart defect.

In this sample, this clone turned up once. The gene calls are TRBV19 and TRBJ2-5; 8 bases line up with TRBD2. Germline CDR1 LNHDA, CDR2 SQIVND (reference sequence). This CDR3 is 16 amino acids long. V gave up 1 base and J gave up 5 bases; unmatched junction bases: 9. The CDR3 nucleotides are TGTGCCAGTAGTATAGTCAGCGGGAGTAGCATTGAGACCCAGTACTTC. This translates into CASSIVSGSSIETQYF. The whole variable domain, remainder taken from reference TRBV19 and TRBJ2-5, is DGGITQSPKYLFRKEGQNVTLSCEQNLNHDAMYWYRQDPGQGLRLIYYSQIVNDFQKGDIAEGYSVSREKKESFPLTVTSAQKNPTAFYLCASSIVSGSSIETQYFGPGTRLLVL.

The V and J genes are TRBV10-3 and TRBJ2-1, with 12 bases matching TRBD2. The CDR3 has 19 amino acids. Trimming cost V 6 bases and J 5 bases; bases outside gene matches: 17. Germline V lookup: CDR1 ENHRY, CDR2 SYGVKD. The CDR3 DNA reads TGTGCCATCAGAAGGACTAGCGGGAAGAGTCACCGTTTGGACAATGAGCAGTTCTTC. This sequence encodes CAIRRTSGKSHRLDNEQFF.

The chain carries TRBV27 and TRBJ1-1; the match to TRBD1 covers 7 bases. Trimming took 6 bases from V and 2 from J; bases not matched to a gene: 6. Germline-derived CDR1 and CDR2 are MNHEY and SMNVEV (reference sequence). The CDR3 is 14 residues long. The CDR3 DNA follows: TGTGCCAGCAGAACAGGGGCCCCTAACACTGAAGCTTTCTTT. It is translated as CASRTGAPNTEAFF.

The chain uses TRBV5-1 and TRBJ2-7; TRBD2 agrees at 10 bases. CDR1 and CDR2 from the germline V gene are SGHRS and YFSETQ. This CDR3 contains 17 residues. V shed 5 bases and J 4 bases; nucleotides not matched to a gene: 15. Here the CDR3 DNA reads TGCGCCAGCAGGGGGACAGATCTAGCGGGAGATAGGTACGAGCAGTACTTC. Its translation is CASRGTDLAGDRYEQYF.

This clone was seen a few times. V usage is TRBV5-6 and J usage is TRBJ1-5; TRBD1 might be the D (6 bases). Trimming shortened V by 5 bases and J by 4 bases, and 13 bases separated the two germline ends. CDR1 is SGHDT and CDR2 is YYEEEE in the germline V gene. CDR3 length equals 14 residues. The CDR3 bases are TGTGCCAGCAGTCGGACAGATTCTAATCAGCCCCAGCATTTT. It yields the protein CASSRTDSNQPQHF.

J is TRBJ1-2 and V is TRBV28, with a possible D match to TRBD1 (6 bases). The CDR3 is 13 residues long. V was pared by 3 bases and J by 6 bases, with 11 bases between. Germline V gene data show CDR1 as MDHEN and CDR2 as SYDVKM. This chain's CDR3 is CASSFHREHGYTF. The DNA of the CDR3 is TGTGCCAGCAGTTTTCACAGGGAGCATGGCTACACCTTC.

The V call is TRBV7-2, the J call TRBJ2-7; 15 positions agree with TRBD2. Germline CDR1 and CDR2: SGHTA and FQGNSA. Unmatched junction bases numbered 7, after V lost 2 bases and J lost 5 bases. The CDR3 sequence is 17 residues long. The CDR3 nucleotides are TGTGCCAGCAGCTTACCCCGGACTAGCGGGAGGGTCGACGAGCAGTACTTC. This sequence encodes CASSLPRTSGRVDEQYF.

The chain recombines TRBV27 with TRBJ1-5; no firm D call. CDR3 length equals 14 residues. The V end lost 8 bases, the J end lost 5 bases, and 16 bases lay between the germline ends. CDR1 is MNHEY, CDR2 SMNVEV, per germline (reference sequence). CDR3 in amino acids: CASQRLAGDQPQHF. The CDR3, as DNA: TGTGCCAGCCAAAGGTTGGCCGGGGATCAGCCCCAGCATTTT.

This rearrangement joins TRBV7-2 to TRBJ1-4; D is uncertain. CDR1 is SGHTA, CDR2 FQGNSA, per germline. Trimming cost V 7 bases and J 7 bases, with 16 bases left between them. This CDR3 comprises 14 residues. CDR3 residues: CASTPLGPSEKLFF. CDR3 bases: TGTGCCAGCACCCCCCTGGGCCCGAGTGAAAAACTGTTTTTT.

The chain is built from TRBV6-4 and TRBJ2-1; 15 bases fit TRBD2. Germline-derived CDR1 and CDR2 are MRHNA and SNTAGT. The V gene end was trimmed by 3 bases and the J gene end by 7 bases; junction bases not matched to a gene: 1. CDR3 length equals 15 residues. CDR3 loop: CASSEGTSGGNEQFF. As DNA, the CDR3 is TGTGCCAGCAGTGAAGGGACTAGCGGGGGGAATGAGCAGTTCTTC.

The CDR3 loop is CASSLGQGAGTGELFF. CDR3 DNA: TGTGCCAGCAGCTTGGGACAGGGGGCGGGCACCGGGGAGCTGTTTTTT. The rearrangement joins TRBV5-6 to TRBJ2-2; TRBD1 matches 10 bases. This CDR3 is 16 amino acids long. Germline lookup yields CDR1 SGHDT and CDR2 YYEEEE. The V gene end was trimmed by 0 bases and the J gene end by 4 bases; junction bases not matched to a gene: 3.

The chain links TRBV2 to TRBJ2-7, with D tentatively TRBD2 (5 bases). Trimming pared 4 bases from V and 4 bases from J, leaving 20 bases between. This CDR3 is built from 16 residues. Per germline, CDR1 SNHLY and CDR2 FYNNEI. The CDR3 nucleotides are TGTGCCAGCAGTGGAGAGGGAAATCTTATACTATACGAGCAGTACTTC. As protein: CASSGEGNLILYEQYF.

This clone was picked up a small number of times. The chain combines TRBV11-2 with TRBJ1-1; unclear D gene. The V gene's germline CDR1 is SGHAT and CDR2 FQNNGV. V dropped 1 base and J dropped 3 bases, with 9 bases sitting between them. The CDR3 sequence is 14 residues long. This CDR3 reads CASSLGGEDTEAFF. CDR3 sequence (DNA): TGTGCCAGCAGCTTAGGTGGGGAGGACACTGAAGCTTTCTTT.

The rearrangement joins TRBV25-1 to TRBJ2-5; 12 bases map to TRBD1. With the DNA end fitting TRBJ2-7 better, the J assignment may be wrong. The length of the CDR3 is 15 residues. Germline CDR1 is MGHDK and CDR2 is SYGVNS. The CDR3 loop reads CASSPPGQGADEQYF. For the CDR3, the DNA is TGTGCCAGCAGCCCTCCGGGACAGGGGGCCGACGAGCAGTACTTC.

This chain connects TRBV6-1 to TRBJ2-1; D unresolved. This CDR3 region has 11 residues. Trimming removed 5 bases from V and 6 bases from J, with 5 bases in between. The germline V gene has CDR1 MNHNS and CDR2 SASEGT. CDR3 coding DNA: TGTGCCAGCAGTCCCGTCAATGAGCAGTTCTTC. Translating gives CASSPVNEQFF.

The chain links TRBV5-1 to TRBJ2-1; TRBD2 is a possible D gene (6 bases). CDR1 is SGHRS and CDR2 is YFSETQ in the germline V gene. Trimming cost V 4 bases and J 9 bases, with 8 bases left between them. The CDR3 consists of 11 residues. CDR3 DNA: TGCGCCAGCAGCCCCGGGGGTGAGCAGTTCTTC. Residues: CASSPGGEQFF.

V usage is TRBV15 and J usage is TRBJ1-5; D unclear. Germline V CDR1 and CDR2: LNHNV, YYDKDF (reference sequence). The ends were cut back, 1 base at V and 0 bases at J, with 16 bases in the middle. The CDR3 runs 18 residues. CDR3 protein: CATSRGAGEPYSNQPQHF. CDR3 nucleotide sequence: TGTGCCACCAGCAGAGGGGCGGGAGAACCCTATAGCAATCAGCCCCAGCATTTT.